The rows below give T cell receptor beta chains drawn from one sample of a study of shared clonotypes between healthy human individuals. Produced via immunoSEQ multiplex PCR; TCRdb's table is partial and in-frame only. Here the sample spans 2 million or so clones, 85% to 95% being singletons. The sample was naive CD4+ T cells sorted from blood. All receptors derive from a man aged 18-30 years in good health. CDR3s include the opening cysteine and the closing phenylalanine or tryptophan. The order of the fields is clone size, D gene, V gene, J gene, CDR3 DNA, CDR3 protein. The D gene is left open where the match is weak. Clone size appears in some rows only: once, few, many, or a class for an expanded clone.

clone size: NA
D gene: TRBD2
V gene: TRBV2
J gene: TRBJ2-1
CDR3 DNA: TGTGCCAGCAAAGGAGGGACTAGCGGATACAATGAGCAGTTCTTC
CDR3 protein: CASKGGTSGYNEQFF

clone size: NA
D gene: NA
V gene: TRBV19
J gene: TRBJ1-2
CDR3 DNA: TGTGCCAGTAGTATAGCCACAGGGTACGATGGCTACACCTTC
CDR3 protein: CASSIATGYDGYTF

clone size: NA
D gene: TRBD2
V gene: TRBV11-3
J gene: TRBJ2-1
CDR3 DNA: TGTGCCAGCAGCCATGGACTAGCGGGACACAATGAGCAGTTCTTC
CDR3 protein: CASSHGLAGHNEQFF

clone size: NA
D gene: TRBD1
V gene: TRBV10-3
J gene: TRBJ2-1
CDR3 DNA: TGTGCCATCAGTGAGCTTTCCCCCGGGACAGGACCGTTCTTC
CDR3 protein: CAISELSPGTGPFF

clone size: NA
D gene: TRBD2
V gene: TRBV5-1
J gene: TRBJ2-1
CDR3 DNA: TGCGCCAGCAGCTCAGGAAGCGGGAGGGTTAATGAGCAGTTCTTC
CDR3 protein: CASSSGSGRVNEQFF

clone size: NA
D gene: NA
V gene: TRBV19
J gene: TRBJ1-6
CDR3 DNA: TGTGCCAGTAGTCCATACAATTCACCCCTCCACTTT
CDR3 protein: CASSPYNSPLHF

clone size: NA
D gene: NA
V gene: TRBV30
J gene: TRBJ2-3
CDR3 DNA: TGTGCCTGGAGTGGGTCGGATACGCAGTATTTT
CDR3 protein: CAWSGSDTQYF

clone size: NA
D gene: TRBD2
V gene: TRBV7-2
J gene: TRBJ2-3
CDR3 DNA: TGTGCCAGCAGCGACGGGGGGTGGGATACGCAGTATTTT
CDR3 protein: CASSDGGWDTQYF

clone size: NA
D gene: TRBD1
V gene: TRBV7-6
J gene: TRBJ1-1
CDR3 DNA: TGTGCCAGCAGCTCAAAGGACAGGGACACTGAAGCTTTCTTT
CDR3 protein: CASSSKDRDTEAFF

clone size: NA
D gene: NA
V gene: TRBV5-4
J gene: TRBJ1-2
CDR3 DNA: TGTGCCAGCAGCCTGACCCACGCGGCAGTGCCTTATGGCTACACCTTC
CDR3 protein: CASSLTHAAVPYGYTF

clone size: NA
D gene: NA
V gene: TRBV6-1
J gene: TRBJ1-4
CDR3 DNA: TGTGCCAGCAGTGAAATGGGGGTAACTAATGAAAAACTGTTTTTT
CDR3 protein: CASSEMGVTNEKLFF

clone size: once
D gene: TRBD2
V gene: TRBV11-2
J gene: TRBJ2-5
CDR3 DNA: TGTGCCAGCAGCACGGGGGGGCCAGAGACCCAGTACTTC
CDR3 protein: CASSTGGPETQYF

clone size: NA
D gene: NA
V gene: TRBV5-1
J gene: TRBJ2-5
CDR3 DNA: TGCGCCAGCAGCTTGGGACAGGCCCAAGAGACCCAGTACTTC
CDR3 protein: CASSLGQAQETQYF

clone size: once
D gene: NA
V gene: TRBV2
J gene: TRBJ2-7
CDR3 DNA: TGTGCCAGCAGTGAAGCGCTTGGGGGGACCACCTACGAGCAGTACTTC
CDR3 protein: CASSEALGGTTYEQYF

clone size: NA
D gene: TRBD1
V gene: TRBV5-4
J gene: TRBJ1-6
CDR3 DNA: TGTGCCAGCAGCCCCGGGACAGGGGGGCTTTGGGCCCTCCACTTT
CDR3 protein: CASSPGTGGLWALHF

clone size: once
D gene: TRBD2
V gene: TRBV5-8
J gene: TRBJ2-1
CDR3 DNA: TGTGCCAGCAGCTTTTTACTAGCGATTGACGAGCAGTTCTTC
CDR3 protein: CASSFLLAIDEQFF

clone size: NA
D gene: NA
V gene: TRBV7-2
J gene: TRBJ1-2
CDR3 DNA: TGTGCCAGCAGCTCCCCAGAGGGTGACTATGGCTACACCTTC
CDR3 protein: CASSSPEGDYGYTF

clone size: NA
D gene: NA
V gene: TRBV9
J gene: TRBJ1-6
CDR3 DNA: TGTGCCAGCAGCAAAGGACTCAGCTCCTATAATTCACCCCTCCACTTT
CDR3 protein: CASSKGLSSYNSPLHF

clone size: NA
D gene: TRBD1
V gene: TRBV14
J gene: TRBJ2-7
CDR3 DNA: TGTGCCAGCAGCCAAGATAGGACAGGACCCTACGAGCAGTACTTC
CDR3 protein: CASSQDRTGPYEQYF

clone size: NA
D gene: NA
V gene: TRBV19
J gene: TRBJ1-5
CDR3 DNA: TGTGCCAGTAGTTCACTGCCCGGGGCCCAGCCCCAGCATTTT
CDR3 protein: CASSSLPGAQPQHF

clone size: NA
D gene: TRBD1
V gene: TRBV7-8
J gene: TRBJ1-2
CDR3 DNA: TGTGCCAGCAGCTCCCGGACAGGGTGGGGCTATGGCTACACCTTC
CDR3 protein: CASSSRTGWGYGYTF

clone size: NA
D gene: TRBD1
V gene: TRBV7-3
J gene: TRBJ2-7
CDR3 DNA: TGTGCCAGCAGCCCTACAGGGGGCCACGAGCAGTACTTC
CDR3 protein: CASSPTGGHEQYF

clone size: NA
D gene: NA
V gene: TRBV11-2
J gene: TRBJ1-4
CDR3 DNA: TGTGCCAGCACAGCTTCCGGGTGGGGTAGCCAGTTAGAAAAACTGTTTTTT
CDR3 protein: CASTASGWGSQLEKLFF

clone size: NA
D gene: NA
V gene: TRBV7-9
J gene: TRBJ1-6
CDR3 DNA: TGTGCCAGTAACCGGCAGGGTCATTCACCCCTCCACTTT
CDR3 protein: CASNRQGHSPLHF

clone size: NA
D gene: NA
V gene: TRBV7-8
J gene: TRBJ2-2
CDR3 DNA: TGTGCCAGCAGCTTCAGGGCAGGGAGAGAGACCGGGGAGCTGTTTTTT
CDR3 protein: CASSFRAGRETGELFF

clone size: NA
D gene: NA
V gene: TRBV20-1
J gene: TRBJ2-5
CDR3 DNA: TGCAGTGGGGCCAGGGTGGAGACCCAGTACTTC
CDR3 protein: CSGARVETQYF

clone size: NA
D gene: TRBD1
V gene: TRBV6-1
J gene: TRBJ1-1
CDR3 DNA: TGTGCCAGCAGTGGGGGACAGGGGACAGTAGAAGCTTTCTTT
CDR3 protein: CASSGGQGTVEAFF

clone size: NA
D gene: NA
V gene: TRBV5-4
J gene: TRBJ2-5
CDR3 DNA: TGTGCCAGCAGCTTTGGCAGGGGGGCGGAGACCCAGTACTTC
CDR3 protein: CASSFGRGAETQYF

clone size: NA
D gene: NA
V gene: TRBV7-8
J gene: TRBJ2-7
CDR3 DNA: TGTGCCAGCAGCCAAAGGGTTAGCTCCTACGAGCAGTACTTC
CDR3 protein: CASSQRVSSYEQYF

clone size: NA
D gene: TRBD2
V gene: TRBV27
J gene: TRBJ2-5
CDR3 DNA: TGTGCCAGCAGCCCCCGTGGCGGGAGGACGTCGGAGACCCAGTACTTC
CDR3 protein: CASSPRGGRTSETQYF

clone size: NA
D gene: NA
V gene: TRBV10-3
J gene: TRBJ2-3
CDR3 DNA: TGTGCCATAGCGGTCACAGATACGCAGTATTTT
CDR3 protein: CAIAVTDTQYF

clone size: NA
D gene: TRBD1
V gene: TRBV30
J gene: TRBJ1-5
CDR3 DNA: TGTGCCTGGAGTCCCGGGACAGGGAGTCAGCCCCAGCATTTT
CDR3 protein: CAWSPGTGSQPQHF

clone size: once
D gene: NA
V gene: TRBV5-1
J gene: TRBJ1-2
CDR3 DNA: TGCGCCAGCCGACAGGAGGAAGGCTACACCTTC
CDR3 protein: CASRQEEGYTF

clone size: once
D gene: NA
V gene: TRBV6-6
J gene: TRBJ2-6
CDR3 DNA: TGTGCCAGCAGACCCCCGGGGTCAGGCGGGGCCAACGTCCTGACTTTC
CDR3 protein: CASRPPGSGGANVLTF

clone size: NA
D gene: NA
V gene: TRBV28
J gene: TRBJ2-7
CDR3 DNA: TGTGCCAGCAGTTCCTTCCAGGGGAGGGGGACAAACACCCAGCCCCAGGGCTACGAGCAGTACTTC
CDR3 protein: CASSSFQGRGTNTQPQGYEQYF

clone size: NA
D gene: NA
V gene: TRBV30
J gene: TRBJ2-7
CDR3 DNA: TGTGCCTGGAGTCACGACAGGCTCTACGAGCAGTACTTC
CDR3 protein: CAWSHDRLYEQYF

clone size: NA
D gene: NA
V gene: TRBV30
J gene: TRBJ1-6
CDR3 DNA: TGTGCCTGGAGTCCAGGGGCAGGATCACCCCTCCACTTT
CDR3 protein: CAWSPGAGSPLHF

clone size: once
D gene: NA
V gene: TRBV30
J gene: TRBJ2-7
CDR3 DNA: TGTGCCTGGAGTGTACGAGGGCATAAACTCTACGAGCAGTACTTC
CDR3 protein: CAWSVRGHKLYEQYF

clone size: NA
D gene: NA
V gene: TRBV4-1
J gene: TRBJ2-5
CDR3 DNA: TGCGCCAGCAGCCAAGACTATGAAGACAGGGGAGGGGAGACCCAGTACTTC
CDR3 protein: CASSQDYEDRGGETQYF

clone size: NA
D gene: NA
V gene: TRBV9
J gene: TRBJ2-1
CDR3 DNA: TGTGCCAGCACTCGGGACGGTCGTCCCTACAATGAGCAGTTCTTC
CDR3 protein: CASTRDGRPYNEQFF

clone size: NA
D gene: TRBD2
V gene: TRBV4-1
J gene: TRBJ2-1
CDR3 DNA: TGCGCCAGCAGCCAAGTCTTAGCAAGCCGGGGGGTTGGCAATGAGCAGTTCTTC
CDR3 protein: CASSQVLASRGVGNEQFF

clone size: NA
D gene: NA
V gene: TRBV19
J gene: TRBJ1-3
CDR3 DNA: TGTGCCAGTAGTATTGGCAGCTCTGGAAACACCATATATTTT
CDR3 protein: CASSIGSSGNTIYF

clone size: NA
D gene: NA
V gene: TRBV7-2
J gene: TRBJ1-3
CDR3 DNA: TGTGCCAGCAGCCCCTTACGAAACCCTGGAAACACCATATATTTT
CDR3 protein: CASSPLRNPGNTIYF

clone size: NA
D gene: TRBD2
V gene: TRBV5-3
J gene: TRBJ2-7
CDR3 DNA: TGTGCCAGAAGCACCGGACTAGCGGGACCCCACTCCTACGAGCAGTACTTC
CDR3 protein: CARSTGLAGPHSYEQYF

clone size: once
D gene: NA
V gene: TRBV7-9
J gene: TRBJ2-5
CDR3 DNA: TGTGCCAGCACCCGGGTTGGGGGGATGAGTCAAGAGACCCAGTACTTC
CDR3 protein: CASTRVGGMSQETQYF

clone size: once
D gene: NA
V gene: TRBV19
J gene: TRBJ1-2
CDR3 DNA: TGTGCCAGTAGCGGGCAGTTAGCTAACTATGGCTACACCTTC
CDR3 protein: CASSGQLANYGYTF

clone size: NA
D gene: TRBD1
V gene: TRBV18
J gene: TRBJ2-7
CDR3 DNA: TGTGCCAGCTCACCGCTGGGGCAGGGGGCGGTCGAGCAGTACTTC
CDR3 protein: CASSPLGQGAVEQYF